What follows are 12 T cell receptor beta chains derived from one specimen sequenced in a study of blood T cell repertoires in COVID-19. Profiling relied on immunoSEQ multiplex PCR, and the TCRdb table lists in-frame clones only, not all of them. This sample has about 200,000 clones, with approximately 86% found just once. Sequencing used peripheral blood. The receptors shown here come from a man between 60 and 75 years old with acute or convalescent COVID-19.

V gene TRBV7-8 combines with J gene TRBJ1-4; 7 nucleotides agree with TRBD1. Germline V gene data show CDR1 as SGHVS and CDR2 as FQNEAQ. The ends lost 1 base at V and 0 bases at J; junction bases unmatched: 8. There are 18 residues in the CDR3. The CDR3: CASSLGTGPLSTNEKLFF. As DNA, the CDR3 is TGTGCCAGCAGCTTAGGGACAGGACCTCTTTCAACTAATGAAAAACTGTTTTTT.

The chain uses TRBV27 and TRBJ1-5; TRBD1 might be the D (6 bases). The V gene's germline CDR1 is MNHEY and CDR2 SMNVEV (reference sequence). The CDR3 length is 14 residues. Trimming cost V 6 bases and J 1 base, with 10 bases left between them. The CDR3 protein is CASSARGSNQPQHF. In DNA, the CDR3 is TGTGCCAGCAGCGCGAGGGGGAGCAATCAGCCCCAGCATTTT.

The V and J genes are TRBV15 and TRBJ1-2; no definite D call. V lost 4 bases, J lost 0 bases, and 18 bases lay in between. This CDR3 spans 17 amino acids. The germline CDR1 and CDR2 sequences are LNHNV and YYDKDF (reference sequence). The CDR3 protein is CATSTTHRRGSNYGYTF. In nucleotides, the CDR3 is TGTGCCACCAGCACGACTCACCGTCGTGGTTCTAACTATGGCTACACCTTC.

The chain recombines TRBV5-5 with TRBJ2-7; 10 bases are a match to TRBD1. There are 17 residues in the CDR3. Germline V gives CDR1 SGHKS, CDR2 YYEKEE (reference sequence). The J segment lost 2 bases and the V segment lost 2 bases, leaving 10 bases of the junction unmatched. The CDR3 DNA reads TGTGCCAGCAGCTTAGTATCCGGGACAGGGGCTCCCTACGAGCAGTACTTC. It translates to CASSLVSGTGAPYEQYF.

The chain has TRBV5-8 and TRBJ1-1, with D possibly matching TRBD1 (5 bases). This CDR3 spans 15 amino acids. Germline CDR1 is SGHTS and CDR2 is YDEGEE. Trimming removed 3 bases from V and 1 base from J, with 13 bases in between. The CDR3 nucleotides are TGTGCCAGCAGCTGGCGGTGGACAAAGAACACTGAAGCTTTCTTT. Residues: CASSWRWTKNTEAFF.

As DNA, the CDR3 is TGCAGCGTTGTAGGGAGAGGGGAGACCCAGTACTTC. Translation: CSVVGRGETQYF. The chain is built from TRBV29-1 and TRBJ2-5; possible D gene TRBD2, 5 bases. Trimming removed 4 bases from V and 5 bases from J, with 11 bases in between. This CDR3 region has 12 residues. CDR1 and CDR2 (germline): SQVTM, ANQGSEA. The variable domain in full, with the rest retrieved from reference TRBV29-1 and TRBJ2-5, is SAVISQKPSRDICQRGTSLTIQCQVDSQVTMMFWYRQQPGQSLTLIATANQGSEATYESGFVIDKFPISRPNLTFSTLTVSNMSPEDSSIYLCSVVGRGETQYFGPGTRLLVL.

This clone appeared a single time. This sequence joins TRBV4-1 and TRBJ2-7, with 9 nucleotides matching TRBD1. After removal of 3 bases from V and 2 bases from J, the junction contained 8 bases not matched to a gene. This CDR3 comprises 16 residues. In germline, CDR1 is MGHRA, CDR2 YSYEKL. The CDR3 DNA reads as TGCGCCAGCAGCCAGCCCCGGGACAGGGCCGCCTACGAGCAGTACTTC. Its translation: CASSQPRDRAAYEQYF.

The V gene is TRBV3-1 (or the pseudogene TRBV3-2), the J gene TRBJ1-3, with TRBD1 as a possible D gene (5 bases). V was pared by 0 bases and J by 3 bases, with 18 bases between. This CDR3 region has 18 residues. Germline V gives CDR1 LGHDT, CDR2 YNNKEL (reference sequence). CDR3 nucleotide sequence: TGTGCCAGCAGCCAAGAGGGGGGTCTCTCGCGCTTTGGAAACACCATATATTTT. Its protein product is CASSQEGGLSRFGNTIYF.

The J gene is TRBJ1-1, the V gene TRBV15; D remains ambiguous. Trimming took off 1 base at V and 0 bases at J, with 9 bases between the two ends. In germline, CDR1 is LNHNV, CDR2 YYDKDF (reference sequence). The CDR3 has 15 amino acids. The CDR3 DNA reads as TGTGCCACCAGCAGAGCACAGTCCCTGAACACTGAAGCTTTCTTT. This sequence encodes CATSRAQSLNTEAFF.

This clone was seen only once. This chain links TRBV7-9 with TRBJ1-2, with no clear D. The CDR3 has 18 residues. Germline V gives CDR1 SEHNR, CDR2 FQNEAQ (reference sequence). The V end lost 0 bases, the J end lost 4 bases, and 21 bases lay between the germline ends. In DNA form, the CDR3 reads TGTGCCAGCAGCTTAGCTACCGACAACCCGGCCGGCAGCTATGGCTACACCTTC. Its translation: CASSLATDNPAGSYGYTF.

The chain couples TRBV2 to TRBJ2-3; 11 bases fit TRBD2. This CDR3 comprises 14 residues. In germline, CDR1 is SNHLY, CDR2 FYNNEI. The V segment lost 6 bases and the J segment 1 base; nucleotides outside the gene matches: 0. CDR3 protein: CASRTSGGTDTQYF. The CDR3 DNA reads TGTGCCAGCAGGACTAGCGGGGGCACAGATACGCAGTATTTT.

The rearrangement uses TRBV2 and TRBJ2-1; 8 bases agree with TRBD2. The length of the CDR3 is 16 residues. The V gene end was trimmed by 6 bases and the J gene end by 0 bases; junction bases not matched to a gene: 7. From germline, CDR1 is SNHLY and CDR2 FYNNEI. The CDR3 DNA follows: TGTGCCAGCAGCCCCCGGGGGGGAGGCTCCTACAATGAGCAGTTCTTC. Translation gives CASSPRGGGSYNEQFF.